These T cell receptor beta chains were read from a single sample in a study of response to subunit inactivated influenza vaccine. A single record per CDR3 protein comes from TCRdb applying MiXCR to the RT-PCR reads. The sample records 550,000 to 650,000 distinct CDR3 sequences, approximately 12% being singletons. The sample was PBMCs from blood, taken on the day of vaccination. These receptors originate from a man aged 45 to 65 who received an inactivated influenza vaccine. The CDR3 runs from the conserved cysteine through the conserved F or W. A D gene is named only where the DNA matches it firmly. Some rows have no size entry. The others give once, few or many, or a class for an expanded clone.

V: TRBV10-3; D: -; length: 13; J: TRBJ2-1; size: few; DNA: TGTGCCGCAAGACGGGGAGACTACAATGAGCAGTTCTTC; CDR3: CAARRGDYNEQFF
V: TRBV4-3; D: -; length: 18; J: TRBJ2-6; size: -; DNA: TGCGCCAGCAGCCAAGGTTGGGCAGCCCTCTCTGGGGCCAACGTCCTGACTTTC; CDR3: CASSQGWAALSGANVLTF
V: TRBV4-1; D: TRBD1; length: 15; J: TRBJ1-4; size: -; DNA: TGCGCCAGCAGCGCAAGCGGGACAGGGTATGAAAAACTGTTTTTT; CDR3: CASSASGTGYEKLFF
V: TRBV12-3/TRBV12-4; D: TRBD2; length: 13; J: TRBJ2-7; size: -; DNA: TGTGCCACCACACTAGCGGGAGCCTACGAGCAGTACTTC; CDR3: CATTLAGAYEQYF
V: TRBV3-1; D: -; length: 12; J: TRBJ2-1; size: few; DNA: TGTGCCAGCAGCCCGAGGGGTATGCAGCAGTTCTTC; CDR3: CASSPRGMQQFF
V: TRBV12-3/TRBV12-4; D: -; length: 14; J: TRBJ1-2; size: -; DNA: TGTGCCAGCAGTTCAGGGTTGGACTACTATGGCTACACCTTC; CDR3: CASSSGLDYYGYTF
V: TRBV11-2; D: -; length: 16; J: TRBJ2-1; size: few; DNA: TGTGCCAGCAGCTCTAGAGGAGGACAGAAGGTCAATGAGCAGTTCTTC; CDR3: CASSSRGGQKVNEQFF
V: TRBV29-1; D: -; length: 12; J: TRBJ1-5; size: -; DNA: TGCAGCGTTGAGGGGTCCACAGATACGCAGCATTTT; CDR3: CSVEGSTDTQHF
V: TRBV6-5; D: TRBD2; length: 16; J: TRBJ2-1; size: few; DNA: TGTGCCAGCAGTTCCCCGAGACTAGCGGGATTCAATGAGCAGTTCTTC; CDR3: CASSSPRLAGFNEQFF
V: TRBV4-2; D: TRBD2; length: 16; J: TRBJ2-3; size: few; DNA: TGTGCCAGCAGCCAAGGTCCTAGCGGGGGGAGAGATACGCAGTATTTT; CDR3: CASSQGPSGGRDTQYF
V: TRBV2; D: TRBD1; length: 14; J: TRBJ2-7; size: -; DNA: TGTGCCAGCTGCGGGACAGGGGTATCCTACGAGCAGTACTTC; CDR3: CASCGTGVSYEQYF
V: TRBV12-3/TRBV12-4; D: TRBD2; length: 16; J: TRBJ2-7; size: -; DNA: TGTGCCAGCAGCGCGCGCCCTAGCGGGTCGGCCTACGAGCAGTACTTC; CDR3: CASSARPSGSAYEQYF
V: TRBV27; D: -; length: 16; J: TRBJ2-3; size: -; DNA: TGTGCCAGCAGGGGAGAAGGGGGGGTTGGCACAGATACGCAGTATTTT; CDR3: CASRGEGGVGTDTQYF
V: TRBV28; D: TRBD1; length: 17; J: TRBJ2-6; size: -; DNA: TGTGCCAGCAGTCCGAGGACAGGGAACTCTGGGGCCAACGTCCTGACTTTC; CDR3: CASSPRTGNSGANVLTF
V: TRBV12-3/TRBV12-4; D: TRBD1; length: 14; J: TRBJ2-1; size: many; DNA: TGTGCCAGCAGCTCCATAATAGGGGGCCATGAGCAGTTCTTC; CDR3: CASSSIIGGHEQFF
V: TRBV12-3/TRBV12-4; D: TRBD2; length: 14; J: TRBJ2-3; size: many; DNA: TGTGCCAGCAGCCCCGGACTAGCGGCAGATACGCAGTATTTT; CDR3: CASSPGLAADTQYF
V: TRBV4-2; D: TRBD2; length: 16; J: TRBJ2-3; size: -; DNA: TGTGCCAGCAGCCGGCCCCTAGCGGGGAACACAGATACGCAGTATTTT; CDR3: CASSRPLAGNTDTQYF
V: TRBV4-3; D: -; length: 20; J: TRBJ2-6; size: -; DNA: TGCGCCAGCAGCCAAGGATCCCAACCCGGGCAAGGGGAAGGGGCCAACGTCCTGACTTTC; CDR3: CASSQGSQPGQGEGANVLTF
V: TRBV7-2; D: -; length: 16; J: TRBJ2-2; size: many; DNA: TGTGCCAGCAGCTCTAGCCCCAGCCCTAGGACCGGGGAGCTGTTTTTT; CDR3: CASSSSPSPRTGELFF
V: TRBV6-1; D: TRBD1; length: 16; J: TRBJ2-5; size: -; DNA: TGTGCCAGCAGCCCCGATAGAGGGGGCCTCCAAGAGACCCAGTACTTC; CDR3: CASSPDRGGLQETQYF
V: TRBV4-2; D: TRBD2; length: 21; J: TRBJ2-2; size: many; DNA: TGTGCCAGCAGCACCCGAATCTTAGCGGGAGGCACAGTTGGGAACACCGGGGAGCTGTTTTTT; CDR3: CASSTRILAGGTVGNTGELFF
V: TRBV7-2; D: -; length: 15; J: TRBJ2-3; size: -; DNA: TGTGCCAGCAGCGTCGGGACCCCAAGGACAGATACGCGGTATTTT; CDR3: CASSVGTPRTDTRYF
V: TRBV4-1; D: -; length: 13; J: TRBJ1-4; size: -; DNA: TGCGCCAGCAGCCAAGGGACCTATTCGGAACTGTTTTTT; CDR3: CASSQGTYSELFF
V: TRBV7-9; D: TRBD1; length: 16; J: TRBJ1-6; size: many; DNA: TGTGCCAGCAGCTCCACCGGACAGGGCAAAGGTTCACCCCTCCACTTT; CDR3: CASSSTGQGKGSPLHF
V: TRBV24-1; D: TRBD1; length: 15; J: TRBJ1-5; size: -; DNA: TGTGCCACCAGTGAAGGGACAGGGAGCAATCAGCCCCAGCATTTT; CDR3: CATSEGTGSNQPQHF
V: TRBV18; D: -; length: 13; J: TRBJ2-7; size: -; DNA: TGTGCCAGCTCACCACCGGGCTTGTACGAGCAGTACTTC; CDR3: CASSPPGLYEQYF
V: TRBV20-1; D: TRBD2; length: 15; J: TRBJ2-7; size: few; DNA: TGCAGTGCTAGCCCTGGGACTAGCGCCTCCTACGAGCAGTACTTC; CDR3: CSASPGTSASYEQYF
V: TRBV15; D: -; length: 15; J: TRBJ2-7; size: -; DNA: TGTGCCACCAGCAGAGCAGGGCCCGGGAAGTACGAGCAGTACTTC; CDR3: CATSRAGPGKYEQYF
V: TRBV12-3/TRBV12-4; D: -; length: 17; J: TRBJ2-7; size: few; DNA: TGTGCCAGCAGTTTAACGGGTACATTGACGATACAACACGAGCAGTACTTC; CDR3: CASSLTGTLTIQHEQYF
V: TRBV20-1; D: TRBD2; length: 16; J: TRBJ2-1; size: -; DNA: TGCAGTGCTAGACTGACTAGCGGGAGGTCCTACAATGAGCAGTTCTTC; CDR3: CSARLTSGRSYNEQFF
V: TRBV20-1; D: TRBD2; length: 14; J: TRBJ2-1; size: -; DNA: TGCAGTGCTAGTGACGGGCGGGGGAGCAATGAGCAGTTCTTC; CDR3: CSASDGRGSNEQFF
V: TRBV20-1; D: -; length: 11; J: TRBJ2-1; size: few; DNA: TGCAGTGCTCCCTACGGGAGAGAGCAGTTCTTC; CDR3: CSAPYGREQFF
V: TRBV7-6; D: -; length: 11; J: TRBJ2-1; size: few; DNA: TGTGCCAGCAGACAGGCCAATGAGCAGTTCTTC; CDR3: CASRQANEQFF
V: TRBV18; D: -; length: 14; J: TRBJ2-2; size: -; DNA: TGTGCCAGCTCACCATGGGCGAACACCGGGGAGCTGTTTTTT; CDR3: CASSPWANTGELFF
V: TRBV27; D: -; length: 13; J: TRBJ2-3; size: few; DNA: TGTGCCAGCAGTTTGTTACAGGGAGATACGCAGTATTTT; CDR3: CASSLLQGDTQYF
V: TRBV11-2; D: -; length: 13; J: TRBJ2-5; size: few; DNA: TGTGCCAGCAGCTTTGGGGCACAAGAGACCCAGTACTTC; CDR3: CASSFGAQETQYF
V: TRBV6-5; D: TRBD2; length: 18; J: TRBJ2-1; size: many; DNA: TGTGCCAGCAGTTACTCTGGGACTAGCGGGAGTCTATACAATGAGCAGTTCTTC; CDR3: CASSYSGTSGSLYNEQFF
V: TRBV11-3; D: TRBD2; length: 16; J: TRBJ2-1; size: few; DNA: TGTGCCAGCAGCACTCGGACTAGCGGCTCCTACAATGAGCAGTTCTTC; CDR3: CASSTRTSGSYNEQFF
V: TRBV5-1; D: -; length: 14; J: TRBJ2-1; size: -; DNA: TGCGCCAGCAGCTTGAGTGCCTCAGAAAATGAGCAGTTCTTC; CDR3: CASSLSASENEQFF
V: TRBV7-2; D: -; length: 13; J: TRBJ2-5; size: -; DNA: TGTGCCAGCAGCTTATCCAAAGAAGAGACCCAGTACTTC; CDR3: CASSLSKEETQYF
V: TRBV29-1; D: -; length: 12; J: TRBJ2-7; size: few; DNA: TGCAGCGTTGAAGAACGGTTGGACGAGCAGTACTTC; CDR3: CSVEERLDEQYF
V: TRBV7-2; D: -; length: 11; J: TRBJ2-7; size: -; DNA: TGTGCCAGCAGCCGATTGGTCGAGCAGTACTTC; CDR3: CASSRLVEQYF
V: TRBV5-4; D: TRBD2; length: 15; J: TRBJ2-1; size: -; DNA: TGTGCCAGCAGCTTGGCGGGACTAGCAGGTAATGAGCAGTTCTTC; CDR3: CASSLAGLAGNEQFF
V: TRBV10-3; D: TRBD2; length: 15; J: TRBJ2-1; size: -; DNA: TGTGCCATCAGGGCGACTAGCGGGGGCAACAATGAGCAGTTCTTC; CDR3: CAIRATSGGNNEQFF
V: TRBV12-3/TRBV12-4; D: TRBD2; length: 16; J: TRBJ2-1; size: many; DNA: TGTGCCAGCAGCTTTACCCCTAGCGGGAGGGCCCATGAGCAGTTCTTC; CDR3: CASSFTPSGRAHEQFF
V: TRBV30; D: TRBD2; length: 15; J: TRBJ2-1; size: few; DNA: TGTGCCTGGAGTGTACGACTAGCGGGAGGCAATGAGCAGTTCTTC; CDR3: CAWSVRLAGGNEQFF
V: TRBV5-1; D: TRBD2; length: 17; J: TRBJ2-1; size: -; DNA: TGCGCCAGCAGCTTGGCTCTAGCGGGAGAAGGGAACAATGAGCAGTTCTTC; CDR3: CASSLALAGEGNNEQFF
V: TRBV5-1; D: -; length: 20; J: TRBJ2-3; size: many; DNA: TGCGCCAGCAGCTTGGTGTTGTTTGGTGTCGGCAGTTTGAACACAGATACGCAGTATTTT; CDR3: CASSLVLFGVGSLNTDTQYF
V: TRBV3-1; D: -; length: 16; J: TRBJ1-1; size: few; DNA: TGTGCCAGCAGCCCTACCGGGACCCAAATGAACACTGAAGCTTTCTTT; CDR3: CASSPTGTQMNTEAFF
V: TRBV11-2; D: -; length: 14; J: TRBJ2-7; size: -; DNA: TGTGCCAGCAGCTTAGAATCCTTCTCCTACGAGCAGTACTTC; CDR3: CASSLESFSYEQYF
V: TRBV5-1; D: -; length: 16; J: TRBJ2-3; size: -; DNA: TGCGCCAGCAGCTTGGATCCAGGGATGGTTACAGATACGCAGTATTTT; CDR3: CASSLDPGMVTDTQYF
V: TRBV6-5; D: TRBD2; length: 14; J: TRBJ2-7; size: few; DNA: TGTGCCAGCAGTTACGGGACTAGTTTTTACGAGCAGTACTTC; CDR3: CASSYGTSFYEQYF
V: TRBV6-5; D: -; length: 15; J: TRBJ1-1; size: -; DNA: TGTGCCAGCAGTTACTCGACCAGAATGAACACTGAAGCTTTCTTT; CDR3: CASSYSTRMNTEAFF
V: TRBV6-5; D: -; length: 16; J: TRBJ2-5; size: few; DNA: TGTGCCAGCAGTTACTCCTCTGGCAAGACAAAAGAGACCCAGTACTTC; CDR3: CASSYSSGKTKETQYF
V: TRBV7-2; D: -; length: 13; J: TRBJ2-7; size: -; DNA: TGTGCCAGCAGCGGTCAGGTGACCTACGAGCAGTACTTC; CDR3: CASSGQVTYEQYF